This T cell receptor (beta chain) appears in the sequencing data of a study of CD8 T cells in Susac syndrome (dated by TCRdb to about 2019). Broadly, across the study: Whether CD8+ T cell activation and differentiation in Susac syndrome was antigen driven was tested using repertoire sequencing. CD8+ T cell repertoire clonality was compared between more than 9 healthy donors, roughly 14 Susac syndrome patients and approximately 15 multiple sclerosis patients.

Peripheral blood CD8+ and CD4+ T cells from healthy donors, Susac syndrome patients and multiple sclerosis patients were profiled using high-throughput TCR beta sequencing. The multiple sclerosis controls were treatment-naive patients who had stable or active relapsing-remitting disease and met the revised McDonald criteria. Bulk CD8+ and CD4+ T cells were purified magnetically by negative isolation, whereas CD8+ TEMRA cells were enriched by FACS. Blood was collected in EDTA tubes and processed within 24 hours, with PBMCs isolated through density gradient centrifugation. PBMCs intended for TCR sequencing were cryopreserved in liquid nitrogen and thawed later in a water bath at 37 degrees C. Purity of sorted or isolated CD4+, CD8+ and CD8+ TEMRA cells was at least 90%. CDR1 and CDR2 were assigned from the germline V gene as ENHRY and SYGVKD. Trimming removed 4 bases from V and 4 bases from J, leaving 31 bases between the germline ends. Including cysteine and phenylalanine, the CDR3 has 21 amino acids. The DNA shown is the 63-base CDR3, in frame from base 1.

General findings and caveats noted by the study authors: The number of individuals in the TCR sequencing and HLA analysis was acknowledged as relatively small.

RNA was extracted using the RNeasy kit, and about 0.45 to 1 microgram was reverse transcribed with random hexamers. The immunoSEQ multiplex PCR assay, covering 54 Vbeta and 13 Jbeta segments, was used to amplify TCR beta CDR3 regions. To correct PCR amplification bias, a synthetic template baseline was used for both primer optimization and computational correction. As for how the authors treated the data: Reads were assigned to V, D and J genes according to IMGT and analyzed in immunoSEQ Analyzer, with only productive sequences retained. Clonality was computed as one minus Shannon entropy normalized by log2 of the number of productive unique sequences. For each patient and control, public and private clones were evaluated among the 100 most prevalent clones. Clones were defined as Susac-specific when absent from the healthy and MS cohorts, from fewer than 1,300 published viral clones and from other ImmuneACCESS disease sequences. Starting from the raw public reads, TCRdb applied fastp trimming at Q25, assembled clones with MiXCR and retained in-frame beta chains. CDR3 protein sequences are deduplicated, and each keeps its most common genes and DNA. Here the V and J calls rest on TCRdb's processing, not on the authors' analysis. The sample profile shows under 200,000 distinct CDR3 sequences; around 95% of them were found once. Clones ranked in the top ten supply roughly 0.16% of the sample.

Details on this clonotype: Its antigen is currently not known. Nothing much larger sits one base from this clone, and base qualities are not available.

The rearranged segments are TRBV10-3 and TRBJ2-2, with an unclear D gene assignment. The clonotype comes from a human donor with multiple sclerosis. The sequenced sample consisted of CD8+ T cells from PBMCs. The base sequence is TGTGCCATCAGTGTTCCCAGTGTTCCAGCAGATGTGGGAAGAGCCACCGGGGAGCTGTTTTTT. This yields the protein CAISVPSVPADVGRATGELFF.